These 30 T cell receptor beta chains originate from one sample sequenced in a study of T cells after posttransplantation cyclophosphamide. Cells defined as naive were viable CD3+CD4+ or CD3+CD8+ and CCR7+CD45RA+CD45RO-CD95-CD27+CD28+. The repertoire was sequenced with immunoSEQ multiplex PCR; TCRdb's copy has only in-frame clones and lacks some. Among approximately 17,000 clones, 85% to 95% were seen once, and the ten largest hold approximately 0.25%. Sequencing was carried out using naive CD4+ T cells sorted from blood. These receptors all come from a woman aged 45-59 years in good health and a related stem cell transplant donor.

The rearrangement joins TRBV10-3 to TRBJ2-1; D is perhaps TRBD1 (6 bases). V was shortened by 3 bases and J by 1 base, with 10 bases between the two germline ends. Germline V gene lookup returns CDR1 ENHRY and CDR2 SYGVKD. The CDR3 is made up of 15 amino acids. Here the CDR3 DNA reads TGTGCCATCAGTGAAGGGCAGGGGTCCTACAATGAGCAGTTCTTC. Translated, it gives CAISEGQGSYNEQFF.

CDR3 amino acids: CASSGRVRGGYGYTF. CDR3 nucleotide sequence: TGTGCCAGCAGCGGAAGAGTGAGGGGAGGCTATGGCTACACCTTC. The chain uses TRBV9 and TRBJ1-2, with a tentative D call TRBD1 (5 bases). Between the trimmed V and J ends, which lost 3 bases and 4 bases, there was a span of 16 bases. Germline lookup yields CDR1 SGDLS and CDR2 YYNGEE. CDR3 length: 15 amino acids.

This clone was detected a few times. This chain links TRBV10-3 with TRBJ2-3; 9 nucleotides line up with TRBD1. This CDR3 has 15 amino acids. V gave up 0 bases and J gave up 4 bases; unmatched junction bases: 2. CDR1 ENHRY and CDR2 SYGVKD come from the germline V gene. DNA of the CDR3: TGTGCCATCAGTGAGTCCCGACAGGGGGCAGATACGCAGTATTTT. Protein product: CAISESRQGADTQYF.

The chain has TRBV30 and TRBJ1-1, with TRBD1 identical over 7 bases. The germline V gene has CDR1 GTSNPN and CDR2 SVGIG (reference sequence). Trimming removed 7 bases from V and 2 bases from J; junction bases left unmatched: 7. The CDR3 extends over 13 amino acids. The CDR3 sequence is CAFRDSHNTEAFF. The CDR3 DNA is TGTGCCTTCAGGGACAGTCATAACACTGAAGCTTTCTTT.

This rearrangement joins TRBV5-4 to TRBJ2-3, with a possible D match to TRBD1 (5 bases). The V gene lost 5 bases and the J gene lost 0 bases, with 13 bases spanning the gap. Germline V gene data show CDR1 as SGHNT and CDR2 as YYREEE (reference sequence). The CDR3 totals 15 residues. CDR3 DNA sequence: TGTGCCAGCAGGGCCAGACAGTTTAGCACAGATACGCAGTATTTT. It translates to CASRARQFSTDTQYF.

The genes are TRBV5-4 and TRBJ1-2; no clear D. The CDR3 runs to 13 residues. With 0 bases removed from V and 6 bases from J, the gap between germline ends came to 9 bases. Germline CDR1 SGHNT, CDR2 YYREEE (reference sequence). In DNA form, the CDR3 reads TGTGCCAGCAGCTTGGTCTCCGGGGATGGCTACACCTTC. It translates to CASSLVSGDGYTF.

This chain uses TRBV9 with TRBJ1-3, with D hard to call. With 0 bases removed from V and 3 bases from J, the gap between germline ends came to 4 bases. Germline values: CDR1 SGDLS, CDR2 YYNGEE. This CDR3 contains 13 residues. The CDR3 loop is CASSVDIGNTIYF. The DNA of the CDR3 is TGTGCCAGCAGCGTAGATATTGGAAACACCATATATTTT. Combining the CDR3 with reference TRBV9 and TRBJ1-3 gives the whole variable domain DSGVTQTPKHLITATGQRVTLRCSPRSGDLSVYWYQQSLDQGLQFLIQYYNGEERAKGNILERFSAQQFPDLHSELNLSSLELGDSALYFCASSVDIGNTIYFGEGSWLTVV.

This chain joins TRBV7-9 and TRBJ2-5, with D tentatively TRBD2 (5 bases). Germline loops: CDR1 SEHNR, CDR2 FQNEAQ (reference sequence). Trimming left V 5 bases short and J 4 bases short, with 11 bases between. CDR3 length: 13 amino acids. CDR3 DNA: TGTGCCAGCAGCCGAGGTGGAGGAGAGACCCAGTACTTC. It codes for CASSRGGGETQYF.

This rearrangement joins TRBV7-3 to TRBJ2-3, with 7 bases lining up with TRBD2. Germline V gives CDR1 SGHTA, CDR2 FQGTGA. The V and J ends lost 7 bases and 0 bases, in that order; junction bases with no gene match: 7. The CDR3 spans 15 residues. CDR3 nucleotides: TGTGCCAGCACTAGAGCGGGACGGAGCACAGATACGCAGTATTTT. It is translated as CASTRAGRSTDTQYF.

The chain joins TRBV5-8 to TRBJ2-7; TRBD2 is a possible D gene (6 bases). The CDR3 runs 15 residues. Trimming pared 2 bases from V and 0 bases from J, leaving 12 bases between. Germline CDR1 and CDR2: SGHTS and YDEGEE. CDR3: CASSFGAGSSYEQYF. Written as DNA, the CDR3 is TGTGCCAGCAGCTTCGGGGCGGGGAGCTCCTACGAGCAGTACTTC.

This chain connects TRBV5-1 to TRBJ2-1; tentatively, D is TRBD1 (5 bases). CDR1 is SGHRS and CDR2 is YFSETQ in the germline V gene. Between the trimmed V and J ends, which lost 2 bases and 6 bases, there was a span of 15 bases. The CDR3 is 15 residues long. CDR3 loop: CASSLPRVGGNEQFF. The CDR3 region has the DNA TGCGCCAGCAGCTTACCCAGGGTTGGTGGCAATGAGCAGTTCTTC.

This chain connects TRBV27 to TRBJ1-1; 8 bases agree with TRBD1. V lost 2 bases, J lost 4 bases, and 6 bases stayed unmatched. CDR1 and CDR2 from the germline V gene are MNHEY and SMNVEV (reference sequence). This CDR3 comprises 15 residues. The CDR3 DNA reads TGTGCCAGCAGTTTACTCGGACAGGGAAGCACTGAAGCTTTCTTT. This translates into CASSLLGQGSTEAFF.

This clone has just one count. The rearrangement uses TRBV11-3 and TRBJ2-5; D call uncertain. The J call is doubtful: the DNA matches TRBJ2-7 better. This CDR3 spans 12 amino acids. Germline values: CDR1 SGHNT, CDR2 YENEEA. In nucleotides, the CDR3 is TGTGCCAGCAGCTTAGGACACGACGAGCAGTACTTC. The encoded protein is CASSLGHDEQYF.

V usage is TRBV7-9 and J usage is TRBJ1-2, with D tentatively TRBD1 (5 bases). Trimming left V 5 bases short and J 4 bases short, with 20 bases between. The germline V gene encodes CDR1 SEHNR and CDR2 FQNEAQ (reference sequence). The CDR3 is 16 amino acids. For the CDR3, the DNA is TGTGCCAGCAGCCCCCGCGGGACGAGGGATTCCTATGGCTACACCTTC. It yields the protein CASSPRGTRDSYGYTF.

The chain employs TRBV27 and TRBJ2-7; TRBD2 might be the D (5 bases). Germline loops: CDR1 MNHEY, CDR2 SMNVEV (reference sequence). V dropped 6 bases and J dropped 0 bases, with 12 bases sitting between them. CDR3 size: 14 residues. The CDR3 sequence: CASRESTSSYEQYF. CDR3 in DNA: TGTGCCAGCAGGGAAAGTACTAGCTCCTACGAGCAGTACTTC.

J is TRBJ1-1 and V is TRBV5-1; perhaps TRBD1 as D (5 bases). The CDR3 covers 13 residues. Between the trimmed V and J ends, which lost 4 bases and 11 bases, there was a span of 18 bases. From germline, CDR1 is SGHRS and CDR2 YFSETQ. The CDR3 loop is CASSLGRDLGAFF. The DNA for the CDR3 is TGCGCCAGCAGCCTCGGCAGGGATCTAGGCGCTTTCTTT.

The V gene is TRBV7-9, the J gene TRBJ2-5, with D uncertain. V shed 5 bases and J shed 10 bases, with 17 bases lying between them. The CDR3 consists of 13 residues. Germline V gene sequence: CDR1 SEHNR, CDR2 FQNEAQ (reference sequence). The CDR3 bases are TGTGCCAGCAGCCCCACTGCCCCCGAAAGCCAGTACTTC. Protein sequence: CASSPTAPESQYF.

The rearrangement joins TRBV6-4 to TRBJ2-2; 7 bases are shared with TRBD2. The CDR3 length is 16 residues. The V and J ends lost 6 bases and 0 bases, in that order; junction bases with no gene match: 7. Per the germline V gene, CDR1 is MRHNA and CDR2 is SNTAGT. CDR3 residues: CASSRRAGANTGELFF. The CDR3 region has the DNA TGTGCCAGCAGCAGACGTGCGGGAGCGAACACCGGGGAGCTGTTTTTT.

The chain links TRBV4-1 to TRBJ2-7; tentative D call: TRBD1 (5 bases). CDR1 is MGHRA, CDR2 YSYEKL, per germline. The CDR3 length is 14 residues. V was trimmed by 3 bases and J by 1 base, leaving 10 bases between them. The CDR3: CASSQPRQSYEQYF. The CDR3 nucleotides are TGCGCCAGCAGCCAGCCGAGACAGTCCTACGAGCAGTACTTC.

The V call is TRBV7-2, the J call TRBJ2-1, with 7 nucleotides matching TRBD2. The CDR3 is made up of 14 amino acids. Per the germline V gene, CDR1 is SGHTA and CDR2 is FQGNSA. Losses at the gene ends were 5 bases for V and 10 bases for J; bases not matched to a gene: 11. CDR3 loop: CASSPTPGTKEQFF. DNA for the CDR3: TGTGCCAGCAGCCCGACGCCTGGGACTAAGGAGCAGTTCTTC.

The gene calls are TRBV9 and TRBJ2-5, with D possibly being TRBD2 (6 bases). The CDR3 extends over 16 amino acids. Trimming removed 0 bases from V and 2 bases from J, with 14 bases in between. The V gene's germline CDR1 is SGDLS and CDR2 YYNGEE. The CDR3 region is CASSVGIAGGQETQYF. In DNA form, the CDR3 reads TGTGCCAGCAGCGTAGGGATCGCCGGGGGACAAGAGACCCAGTACTTC.

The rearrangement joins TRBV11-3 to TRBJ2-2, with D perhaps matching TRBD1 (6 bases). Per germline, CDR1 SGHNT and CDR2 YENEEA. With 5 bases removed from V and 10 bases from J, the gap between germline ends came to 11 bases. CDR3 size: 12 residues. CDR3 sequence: CASSPPGEELFF. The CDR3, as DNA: TGTGCCAGCAGCCCGCCAGGGGAGGAGCTGTTTTTT.

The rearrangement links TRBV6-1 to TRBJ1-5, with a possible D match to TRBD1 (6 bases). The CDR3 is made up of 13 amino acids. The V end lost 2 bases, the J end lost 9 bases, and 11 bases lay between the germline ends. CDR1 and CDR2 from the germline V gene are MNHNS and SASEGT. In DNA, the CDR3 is TGTGCCAGCAGTGAATTGACAGGTGGGCCCCAGCATTTT. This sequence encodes CASSELTGGPQHF.

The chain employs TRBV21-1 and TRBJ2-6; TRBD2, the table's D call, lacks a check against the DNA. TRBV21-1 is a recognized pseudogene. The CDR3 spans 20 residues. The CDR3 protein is CASSGRQSGRWWGGANVLTF. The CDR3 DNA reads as TGTGCCAGCAGCGGACGACAGAGCGGGAGGTGGTGGGGGGGGGCCAACGTCCTGACTTTC.

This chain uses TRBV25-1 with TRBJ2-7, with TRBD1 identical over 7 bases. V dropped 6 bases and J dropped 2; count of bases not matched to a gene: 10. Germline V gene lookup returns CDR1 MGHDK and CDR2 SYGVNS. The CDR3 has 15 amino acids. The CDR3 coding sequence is TGTGCCAGCAGGAGAGACAGGGTTGGAACCTACGAGCAGTACTTC. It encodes CASRRDRVGTYEQYF.

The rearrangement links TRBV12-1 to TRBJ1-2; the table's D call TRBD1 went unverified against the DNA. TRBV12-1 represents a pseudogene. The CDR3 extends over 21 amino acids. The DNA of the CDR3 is TGTGCCAGCAGCTTTGGAACCTCCTGGAAACCGGGACAGGGGGCTTTCTATGGCTACACCTTC. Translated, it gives CASSFGTSWKPGQGAFYGYTF.

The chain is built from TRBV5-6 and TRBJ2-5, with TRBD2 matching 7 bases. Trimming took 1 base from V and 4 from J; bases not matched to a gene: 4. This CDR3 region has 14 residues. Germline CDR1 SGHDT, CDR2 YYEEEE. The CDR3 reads CASSLSLAAETQYF. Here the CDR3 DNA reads TGTGCCAGCAGCTTGAGTCTAGCGGCAGAGACCCAGTACTTC. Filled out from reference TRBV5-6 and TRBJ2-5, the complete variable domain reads DAGVTQSPTHLIKTRGQQVTLRCSPKSGHDTVSWYQQALGQGPQFIFQYYEEEERQRGNFPDRFSGHQFPNYSSELNVNALLLGDSALYLCASSLSLAAETQYFGPGTRLLVL.

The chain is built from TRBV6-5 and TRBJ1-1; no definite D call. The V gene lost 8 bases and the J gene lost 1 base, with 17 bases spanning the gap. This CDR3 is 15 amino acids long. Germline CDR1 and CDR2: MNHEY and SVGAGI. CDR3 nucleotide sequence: TGTGCCAGCGAAGACGGTCGGGAGAGGAACACTGAAGCTTTCTTT. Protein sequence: CASEDGRERNTEAFF.

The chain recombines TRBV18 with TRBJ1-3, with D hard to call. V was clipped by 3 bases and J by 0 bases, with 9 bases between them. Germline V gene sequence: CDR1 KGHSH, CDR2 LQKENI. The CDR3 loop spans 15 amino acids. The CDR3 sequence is CASSPEQSSGNTIYF. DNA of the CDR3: TGTGCCAGCTCACCCGAACAGAGCTCTGGAAACACCATATATTTT. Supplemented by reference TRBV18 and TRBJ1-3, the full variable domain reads NAGVMQNPRHLVRRRGQEARLRCSPMKGHSHVYWYRQLPEEGLKFMVYLQKENIIDESGMPKERFSAEFPKEGPSILRIQQVVRGDSAAYFCASSPEQSSGNTIYFGEGSWLTVV.

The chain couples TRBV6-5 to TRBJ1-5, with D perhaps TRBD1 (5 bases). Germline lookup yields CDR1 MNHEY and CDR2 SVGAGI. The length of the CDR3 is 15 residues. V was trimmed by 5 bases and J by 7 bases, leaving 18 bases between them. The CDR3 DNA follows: TGTGCCAGCAGTCCAGGGTGGGGCACCGGGCAGCCCCAGCATTTT. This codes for CASSPGWGTGQPQHF.